Below are 24 T cell receptor beta chains sequenced from a single sample in a study of PD-L1 blockade in urothelial cancer. TCRdb's table, derived via immunoSEQ multiplex PCR, lists solely in-frame clones and lacks some. The sample contains roughly 44,000 clones, roughly 78% of which appear only once. The specimen comprised PBMCs, sampled around atezolizumab (anti-PD-L1) treatment. The receptors shown here come from an older man with urothelial cancer.

This clone was picked up one time. The rearrangement uses TRBV5-5 and TRBJ2-6; 8 nucleotides match TRBD1. Germline V gives CDR1 SGHKS, CDR2 YYEKEE (reference sequence). The V segment lost 6 bases and the J segment 1 base; nucleotides outside the gene matches: 9. This CDR3 contains 17 residues. Here the CDR3 DNA reads TGTGCCAGCACCTTCGACAGGGGCGCGTCTGGGGCCAACGTCCTGACTTTC. As protein: CASTFDRGASGANVLTF.

The chain carries TRBV18 and TRBJ1-3; D ambiguous. CDR1 KGHSH and CDR2 LQKENI come from the germline V gene. CDR3 length: 16 amino acids. V shed 3 bases and J shed 0 bases, with 12 bases lying between them. For the CDR3, the DNA is TGTGCCAGCTCACCGGACTCCATGACCTCTGGAAACACCATATATTTT. It encodes CASSPDSMTSGNTIYF.

The V and J genes are TRBV5-1 and TRBJ1-2; TRBD1 aligns across 7 bases. Germline lookup yields CDR1 SGHRS and CDR2 YFSETQ. V dropped 3 bases and J dropped 2; count of bases not matched to a gene: 10. This CDR3 comprises 16 residues. The CDR3 protein is CASSSPPGQTNYGYTF. As DNA, the CDR3 is TGCGCCAGCAGCTCCCCCCCGGGACAGACGAACTATGGCTACACCTTC.

This clone was found a few times. This chain connects TRBV19 to TRBJ2-7; 8 nucleotides align to TRBD2. The CDR3 totals 15 residues. Losses at the gene ends were 6 bases for V and 3 bases for J; bases not matched to a gene: 10. The germline CDR1 and CDR2 sequences are LNHDA and SQIVND (reference sequence). For the CDR3, the DNA is TGTGCCAGTAGCGCGGGGGGCCTTAAGGACTACGAGCAGTACTTC. Amino acids: CASSAGGLKDYEQYF.

The CDR3 DNA follows: TGTGCCAGCAGCAGGTTAGAACCTGAGGGAACAGATACGCAGTATTTT. It encodes CASSRLEPEGTDTQYF. This chain links TRBV4-2 with TRBJ2-3, with D possibly being TRBD2 (5 bases). This CDR3 spans 16 amino acids. V dropped 5 bases and J dropped 3 bases, with 18 bases sitting between them. Per the germline V gene, CDR1 is LGHNA and CDR2 is YNFKEQ.

The chain combines TRBV5-4 with TRBJ2-1, with 11 bases matching TRBD1. CDR3 length: 15 residues. J was trimmed by 9 bases and V by 4 bases; bases with no gene match: 9. Germline assignment: CDR1 SGHNT and CDR2 YYREEE (reference sequence). CDR3 region: CASSMGQGGSLEQFF. CDR3 bases: TGTGCCAGCAGCATGGGACAGGGGGGGAGTCTTGAGCAGTTCTTC.

The genes are TRBV20-1 and TRBJ2-3, with D possibly TRBD1 on 6 matching bases. The CDR3 runs to 11 residues. Germline V gene data show CDR1 as DFQATT and CDR2 as SNEGSKA (reference sequence). The CDR3 sequence is CTPGDPDTQYF. CDR3 nucleotides: TGCACTCCAGGGGACCCAGATACGCAGTATTTT.

This chain connects TRBV10-3 to TRBJ1-1; TRBD1 agrees at 8 bases. V shed 0 bases and J 3 bases; nucleotides not matched to a gene: 9. The CDR3 length is 17 residues. From germline, CDR1 is ENHRY and CDR2 SYGVKD. The CDR3 DNA sequence: TGTGCCATCAGTGAGTCAGCCGGACAGGGTACTGACACTGAAGCTTTCTTT. As protein: CAISESAGQGTDTEAFF.

This sequence joins TRBV19 and TRBJ1-2, with 9 bases aligning to TRBD1. The junction had 11 bases not matched to a gene; V was cut back by 7 bases and J by 5 bases. The germline gives CDR1 LNHDA, CDR2 SQIVND (reference sequence). This CDR3 contains 15 residues. The CDR3 loop is CASTPGQGLGYGYTF. DNA for the CDR3: TGTGCCAGTACCCCGGGACAGGGTTTAGGATATGGCTACACCTTC.

The chain couples TRBV10-3 to TRBJ2-7, with D perhaps TRBD1 (6 bases). The germline V gene encodes CDR1 ENHRY and CDR2 SYGVKD. This CDR3 region has 13 residues. The V gene lost 4 bases and the J gene lost 7 bases, with 14 bases spanning the gap. The CDR3 protein is CAISARTDVEQYF. Written as DNA, the CDR3 is TGTGCCATCAGTGCCCGGACAGACGTAGAGCAGTACTTC.

The chain has TRBV19 and TRBJ1-5; no clear D. Germline V lookup: CDR1 LNHDA, CDR2 SQIVND (reference sequence). V dropped 1 base and J dropped 3 bases, with 22 bases sitting between them. The CDR3 is made up of 19 amino acids. The CDR3 here is CASSIVPGRQTRLNQPQHF. CDR3 DNA: TGTGCCAGTAGTATAGTCCCCGGGAGACAAACTAGACTCAATCAGCCCCAGCATTTT.

This chain links TRBV7-8 with TRBJ2-3, with 12 bases lining up with TRBD1. CDR1 and CDR2 from the germline V gene are SGHVS and FQNEAQ. CDR3 size: 16 residues. V trimming: 4 bases; J trimming: 3 bases; junction bases outside the gene matches: 5. Here the CDR3 DNA reads TGTGCCAGCAGCTGGGGGGACAGGGGGCGGACAGATACGCAGTATTTT. This encodes CASSWGDRGRTDTQYF.

The chain joins TRBV18 to TRBJ2-7, with 8 bases matching TRBD2. J was trimmed by 3 bases and V by 3 bases; bases with no gene match: 1. The CDR3 contains 13 residues. Germline CDR1 and CDR2: KGHSH and LQKENI. The CDR3: CASSPRGDYEQYF. The DNA of the CDR3 is TGTGCCAGCTCACCGCGGGGGGACTACGAGCAGTACTTC.

V usage is TRBV27 and J usage is TRBJ2-3; a weak D match, TRBD1 (6 bases). Germline V gene sequence: CDR1 MNHEY, CDR2 SMNVEV (reference sequence). The CDR3 runs 14 residues. Trimming removed 3 bases from V and 6 bases from J, with 13 bases in between. This chain's CDR3 is CASSLAQGRDTQYF. The CDR3, as DNA: TGTGCCAGCAGTTTGGCCCAGGGGCGGGATACGCAGTATTTT.

The sample holds one count of this clone. The CDR3 is CASSTLGSGNTIYF. The CDR3 nucleotides are TGTGCCAGCAGTACCCTCGGCTCTGGAAACACCATATATTTT. The chain carries TRBV6-1 and TRBJ1-3, with no clear D. V lost 5 bases to trimming and J lost 0 bases, with 8 bases between them. The germline V gene has CDR1 MNHNS and CDR2 SASEGT. The CDR3 has 14 amino acids.

The CDR3 coding sequence is TGCGCCAGCAGCTTGATTCTAGCGGGACTCGGGGAGCTGTTTTTT. It codes for CASSLILAGLGELFF. The chain couples TRBV5-1 to TRBJ2-2, with 9 positions matching TRBD2. The J segment lost 7 bases and the V segment lost 1 base, leaving 5 bases of the junction unmatched. From germline, CDR1 is SGHRS and CDR2 YFSETQ. CDR3 length: 15 amino acids.

The chain has TRBV9 and TRBJ2-3, with TRBD1 matching over 10 bases. Trimming removed 4 bases from V and 2 bases from J; junction bases left unmatched: 7. This CDR3 has 16 amino acids. CDR1 SGDLS and CDR2 YYNGEE come from the germline V gene. CDR3 nucleotides: TGTGCCAGCAGCCCTCGACAGGGGGCTTACACAGATACGCAGTATTTT. Translating it yields CASSPRQGAYTDTQYF.

This clone was found once. J is TRBJ1-2 and V is TRBV5-4; D gene ambiguous. Germline V CDR1 and CDR2: SGHNT, YYREEE (reference sequence). This CDR3 spans 16 amino acids. Trimming removed 4 bases from V and 6 bases from J, with 22 bases in between. This chain's CDR3 is CASSLPSAEWYNGYTF. In DNA form, the CDR3 reads TGTGCCAGCAGCCTTCCGAGTGCGGAGTGGTATAATGGCTACACCTTC.

The chain uses TRBV28 and TRBJ2-7; D not resolved. Germline lookup yields CDR1 MDHEN and CDR2 SYDVKM. CDR3 size: 11 residues. Trimming took 2 bases from V and 6 from J, leaving 5 bases between them. The CDR3 spells CASSLEAEQYF. CDR3 nucleotides: TGTGCCAGCAGTTTAGAAGCCGAGCAGTACTTC.

The chain couples TRBV7-8 to TRBJ2-5, with TRBD1 identical over 11 bases. This CDR3 spans 15 amino acids. V lost 7 bases to trimming and J lost 4 bases; unmatched junction nucleotides: 8. The V gene's germline CDR1 is SGHVS and CDR2 FQNEAQ. The CDR3 reads CASTVDRGRGETQYF. CDR3 bases: TGTGCCAGCACCGTGGACAGGGGGCGGGGAGAGACCCAGTACTTC.

The chain uses TRBV6-1 and TRBJ1-2, with 10 bases that match TRBD1. The CDR3 length is 14 residues. The V gene end was trimmed by 9 bases and the J gene end by 5 bases; junction bases not matched to a gene: 9. Germline V gene data show CDR1 as MNHNS and CDR2 as SASEGT. The CDR3 coding sequence is TGTGCCAGTACGGGACAGGGGAGGGGATATGGCTACACCTTC. Translated, it gives CASTGQGRGYGYTF.

Concerning this clone: A clone one base away is much larger, so this may be a read error. The chain couples TRBV5-1 to TRBJ2-1; 15 bases fit TRBD2. The CDR3 extends over 14 amino acids. V shed 3 bases and J 8 bases; nucleotides not matched to a gene: 0. Per the germline V gene, CDR1 is SGHRS and CDR2 is YFSETQ. The CDR3 here is CASSWTSGRDEQFF. The DNA of the CDR3 is TGCGCCAGCAGCTGGACTAGCGGGAGGGATGAGCAGTTCTTC.

This clone was observed a handful of times. This chain uses TRBV30 with TRBJ2-2; no firm D call. V lost 5 bases to trimming and J lost 3 bases, with 7 bases between them. The CDR3 has 12 amino acids. The V gene's germline CDR1 is GTSNPN and CDR2 SVGIG (reference sequence). The DNA for the CDR3 is TGTGCCTGGGGAGAGTACACCGGGGAGCTGTTTTTT. It is translated as CAWGEYTGELFF.

CDR3: CASNRDTGELFF. In DNA form, the CDR3 reads TGTGCCAGCAACAGGGACACCGGGGAGCTGTTTTTT. The genes are TRBV2 and TRBJ2-2; D may be TRBD1 (6 bases). CDR3 length equals 12 residues. Germline CDR1 reads SNHLY; CDR2 reads FYNNEI. The V end lost 7 bases, the J end lost 3 bases, and 6 bases lay between the germline ends.